The next 4 T cell receptor beta chains were all read from a single sample in a study of Graves' ophthalmopathy and Graves' hyperthyroidism. Amplification from RNA transcripts yielded the TCR beta CDR3 regions. The workflow started with a first-round RT-PCR run with HTBI primers and then moved on to a second-round multiplex PCR. TCRdb analysed the multiplex PCR reads with MiXCR anew, one entry per CDR3 protein. The sample has around 660,000 distinct CDR3 sequences, about 40% seen once. Input material: peripheral blood. These receptors were collected from an adult man with Graves' ophthalmopathy.

This clonotype was detected a few times. The chain is built from TRBV5-8 and TRBJ2-7; the match to TRBD1 covers 7 bases. This CDR3 spans 14 amino acids. Germline CDR1 reads SGHTS; CDR2 reads YDEGEE. Trimming took 3 bases from V and 6 from J; bases not matched to a gene: 9. CDR3 region: CASSWNSGQLEQYF. The CDR3 DNA is TGTGCCAGCAGCTGGAACTCGGGACAGCTCGAGCAGTACTTC. Looking up the rest from reference TRBV5-8 and TRBJ2-7 gives the full variable domain: EAGVTQSPTHLIKTRGQQATLRCSPISGHTSVYWYQQALGLGLQFLLWYDEGEERNRGNFPPRFSGRQFPNYSSELNVNALELEDSALYLCASSWNSGQLEQYFGPGTRLTVT.

At least ten counts were recorded for this clonotype. This chain's CDR3 is CASRTVNYEQYF. The CDR3 region has the DNA TGTGCCAGCAGAACAGTAAACTACGAGCAGTACTTC. This chain links TRBV2 with TRBJ2-7; D remains ambiguous. Trimming shortened V by 6 bases and J by 3 bases, and 9 bases separated the two germline ends. This CDR3 contains 12 residues. CDR1 is SNHLY, CDR2 FYNNEI, per germline.

A remark on this clonotype: The germline gene is not matched at one end of the junction; a read error may be the cause. The chain employs TRBV10-2 and TRBJ2-5, with D maybe TRBD1 (6 bases). Germline values: CDR1 WSHSY, CDR2 SAAADI. The CDR3 sequence is 13 residues long. The DNA for the CDR3 is TGTGCCTGGAGTACAGGGACCAAAGAGACCCAGTACTTC. Its protein product is CAWSTGTKETQYF.

This chain links TRBV12-3 or TRBV12-4 with TRBJ2-6; possibly TRBD1 or TRBD2 for D (5 bases each). V lost 4 bases to trimming and J lost 3 bases, with 10 bases between them. CDR3 length: 15 residues. CDR3 bases: TGTGCCAGCAGTTGGGACCTCAATGGGGCCAACGTCCTGACTTTC. Translated, it gives CASSWDLNGANVLTF.